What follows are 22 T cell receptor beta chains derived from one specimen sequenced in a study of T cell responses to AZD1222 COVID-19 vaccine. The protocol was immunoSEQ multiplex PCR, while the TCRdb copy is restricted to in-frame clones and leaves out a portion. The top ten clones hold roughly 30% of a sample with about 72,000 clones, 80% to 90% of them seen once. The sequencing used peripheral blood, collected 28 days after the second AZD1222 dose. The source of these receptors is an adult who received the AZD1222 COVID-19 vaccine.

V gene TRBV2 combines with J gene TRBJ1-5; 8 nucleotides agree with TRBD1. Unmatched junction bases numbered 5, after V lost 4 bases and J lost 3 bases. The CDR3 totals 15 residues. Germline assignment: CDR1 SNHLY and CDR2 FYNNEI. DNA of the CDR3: TGTGCCAGCAGTGTTCAGGGGGCGCCCAATCAGCCCCAGCATTTT. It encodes CASSVQGAPNQPQHF. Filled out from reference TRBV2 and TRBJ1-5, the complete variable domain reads EPEVTQTPSHQVTQMGQEVILRCVPISNHLYFYWYRQILGQKVEFLVSFYNNEISEKSEIFDDQFSVERPDGSNFTLKIRSTKLEDSAMYFCASSVQGAPNQPQHFGDGTRLSIL.

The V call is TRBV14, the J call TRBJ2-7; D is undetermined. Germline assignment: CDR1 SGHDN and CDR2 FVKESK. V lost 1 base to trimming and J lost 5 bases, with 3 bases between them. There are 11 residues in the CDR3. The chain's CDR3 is CASSQVDEQYF. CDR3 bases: TGTGCCAGCAGCCAAGTCGACGAGCAGTACTTC.

Written as DNA, the CDR3 is TGTGCCAGCAGCCCACCGCCGGCCCTTACTGGCTACACCTTC. Translation: CASSPPPALTGYTF. This chain connects TRBV14 to TRBJ1-2; D uncertain. Trimming left V 4 bases short and J 7 bases short, with 16 bases between. CDR1 and CDR2 (germline): SGHDN, FVKESK. The CDR3 runs 14 residues.

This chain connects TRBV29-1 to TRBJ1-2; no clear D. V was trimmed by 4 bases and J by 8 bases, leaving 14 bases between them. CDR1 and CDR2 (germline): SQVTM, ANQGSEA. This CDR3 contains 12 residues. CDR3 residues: CSVVLTSRGYTF. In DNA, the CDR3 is TGCAGCGTTGTTCTGACAAGCCGCGGCTACACCTTC.

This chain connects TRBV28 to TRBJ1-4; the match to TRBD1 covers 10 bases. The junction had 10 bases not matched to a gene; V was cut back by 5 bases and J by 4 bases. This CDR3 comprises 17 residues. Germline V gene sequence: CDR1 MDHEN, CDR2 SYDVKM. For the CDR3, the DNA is TGTGCCAGCAGTCCCGGGACAGGGGTTATCGGTAATGAAAAACTGTTTTTT. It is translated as CASSPGTGVIGNEKLFF.

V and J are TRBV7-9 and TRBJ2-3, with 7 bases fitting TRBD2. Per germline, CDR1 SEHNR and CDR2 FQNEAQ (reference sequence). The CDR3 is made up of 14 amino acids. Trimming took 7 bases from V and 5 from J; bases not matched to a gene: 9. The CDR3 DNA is TGTGCCAGCATGGTTGCGGGAGCAAGAGATACGCAGTATTTT. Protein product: CASMVAGARDTQYF.

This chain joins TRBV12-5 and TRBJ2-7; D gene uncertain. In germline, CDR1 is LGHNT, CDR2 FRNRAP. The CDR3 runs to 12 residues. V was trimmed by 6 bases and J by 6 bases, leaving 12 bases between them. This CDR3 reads CASGPLWGEQYF. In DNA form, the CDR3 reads TGTGCTAGTGGCCCCTTATGGGGCGAGCAGTACTTC.

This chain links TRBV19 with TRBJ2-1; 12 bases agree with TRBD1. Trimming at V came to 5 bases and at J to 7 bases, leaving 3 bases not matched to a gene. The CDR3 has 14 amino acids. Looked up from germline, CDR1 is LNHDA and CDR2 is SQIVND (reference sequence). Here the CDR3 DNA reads TGTGCCAGTAGTGGGACAGGGGGCACGAATGAGCAGTTCTTC. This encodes CASSGTGGTNEQFF. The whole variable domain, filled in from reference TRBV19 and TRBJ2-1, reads DGGITQSPKYLFRKEGQNVTLSCEQNLNHDAMYWYRQDPGQGLRLIYYSQIVNDFQKGDIAEGYSVSREKKESFPLTVTSAQKNPTAFYLCASSGTGGTNEQFFGPGTRLTVL.

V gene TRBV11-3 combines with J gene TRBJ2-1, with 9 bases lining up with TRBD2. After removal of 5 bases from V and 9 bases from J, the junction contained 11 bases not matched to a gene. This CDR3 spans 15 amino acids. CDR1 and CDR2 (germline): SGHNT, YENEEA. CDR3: CASSPVAGEGGEQFF. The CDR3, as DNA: TGTGCCAGCAGCCCCGTAGCGGGAGAGGGTGGTGAGCAGTTCTTC.

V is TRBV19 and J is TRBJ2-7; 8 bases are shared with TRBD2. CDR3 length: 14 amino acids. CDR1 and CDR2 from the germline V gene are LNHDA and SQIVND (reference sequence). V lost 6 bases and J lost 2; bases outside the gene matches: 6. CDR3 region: CASSPLAATYEQYF. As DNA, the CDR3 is TGTGCCAGTAGCCCACTAGCGGCAACCTACGAGCAGTACTTC.

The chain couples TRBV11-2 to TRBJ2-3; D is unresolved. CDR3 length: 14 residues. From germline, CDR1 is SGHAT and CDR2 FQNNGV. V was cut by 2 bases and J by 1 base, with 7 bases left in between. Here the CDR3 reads CASSLLAGTDTQYF. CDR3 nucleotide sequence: TGTGCCAGCAGCTTATTGGCGGGCACAGATACGCAGTATTTT.

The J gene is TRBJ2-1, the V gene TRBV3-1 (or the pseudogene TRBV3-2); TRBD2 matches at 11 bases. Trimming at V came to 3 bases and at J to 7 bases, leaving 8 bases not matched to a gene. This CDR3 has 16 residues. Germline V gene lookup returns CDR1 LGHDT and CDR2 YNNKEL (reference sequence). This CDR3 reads CASSHLSGRAWNEQFF. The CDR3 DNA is TGTGCCAGCAGCCATCTTAGCGGGAGGGCCTGGAATGAGCAGTTCTTC.

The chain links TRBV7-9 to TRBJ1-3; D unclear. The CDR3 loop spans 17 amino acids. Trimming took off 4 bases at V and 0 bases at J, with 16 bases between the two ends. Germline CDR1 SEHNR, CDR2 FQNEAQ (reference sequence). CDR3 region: CASSSTFDARSGNTIYF. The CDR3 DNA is TGTGCCAGCAGCTCCACCTTCGACGCACGCTCTGGAAACACCATATATTTT.

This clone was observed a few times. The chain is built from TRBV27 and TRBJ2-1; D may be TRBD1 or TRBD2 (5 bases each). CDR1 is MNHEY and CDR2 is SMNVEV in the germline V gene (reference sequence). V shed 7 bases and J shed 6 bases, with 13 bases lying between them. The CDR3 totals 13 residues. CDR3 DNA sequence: TGTGCCAGCACTACCGGGGCTACCAATGAGCAGTTCTTC. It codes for CASTTGATNEQFF.

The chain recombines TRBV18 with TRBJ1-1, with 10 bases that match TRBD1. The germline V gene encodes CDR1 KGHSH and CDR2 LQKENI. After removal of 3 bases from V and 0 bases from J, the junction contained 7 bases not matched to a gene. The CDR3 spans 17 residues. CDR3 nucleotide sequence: TGTGCCAGCTCACCGAGGACAGGGGGGATGATGAACACTGAAGCTTTCTTT. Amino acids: CASSPRTGGMMNTEAFF.

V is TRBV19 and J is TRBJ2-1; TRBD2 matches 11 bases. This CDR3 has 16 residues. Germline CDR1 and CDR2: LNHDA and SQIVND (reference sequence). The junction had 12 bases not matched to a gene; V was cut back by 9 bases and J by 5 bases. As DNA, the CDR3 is TGTGCCAGCGGGGGCATTAGCGGGAGGGCCGACAATGAGCAGTTCTTC. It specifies CASGGISGRADNEQFF.

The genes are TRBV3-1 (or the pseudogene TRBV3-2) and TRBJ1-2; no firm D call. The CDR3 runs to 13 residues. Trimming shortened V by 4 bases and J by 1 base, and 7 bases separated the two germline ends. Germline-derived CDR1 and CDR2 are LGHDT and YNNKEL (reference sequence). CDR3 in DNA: TGTGCCAGCAGCCTGGACCATAACTATGGCTACACCTTC. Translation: CASSLDHNYGYTF.

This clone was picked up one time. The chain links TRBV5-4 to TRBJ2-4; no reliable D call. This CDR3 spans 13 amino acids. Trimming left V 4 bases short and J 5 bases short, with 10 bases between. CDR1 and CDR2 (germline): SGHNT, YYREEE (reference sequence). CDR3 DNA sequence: TGTGCCAGCAGCCCACATCTAGAAAACATTCAGTACTTC. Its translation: CASSPHLENIQYF.

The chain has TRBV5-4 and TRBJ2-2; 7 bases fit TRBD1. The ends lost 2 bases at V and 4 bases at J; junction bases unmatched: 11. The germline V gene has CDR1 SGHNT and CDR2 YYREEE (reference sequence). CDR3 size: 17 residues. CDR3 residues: CASSFDAGTELTGELFF. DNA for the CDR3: TGTGCCAGCAGCTTTGATGCTGGGACAGAACTCACCGGGGAGCTGTTTTTT.

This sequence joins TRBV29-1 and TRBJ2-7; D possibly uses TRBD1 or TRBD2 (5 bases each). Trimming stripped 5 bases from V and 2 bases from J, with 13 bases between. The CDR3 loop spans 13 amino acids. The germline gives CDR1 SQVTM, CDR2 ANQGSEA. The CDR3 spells CSVSGTDPYEQYF. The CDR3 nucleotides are TGCAGCGTTTCCGGGACGGACCCCTACGAGCAGTACTTC.

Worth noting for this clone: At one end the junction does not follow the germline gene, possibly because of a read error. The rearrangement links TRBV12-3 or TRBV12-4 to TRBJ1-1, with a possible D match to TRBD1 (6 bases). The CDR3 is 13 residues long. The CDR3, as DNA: TGTGCCAGCAGTTTCACAGGGAACGCTGAAGCTTTCTTT. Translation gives CASSFTGNAEAFF.

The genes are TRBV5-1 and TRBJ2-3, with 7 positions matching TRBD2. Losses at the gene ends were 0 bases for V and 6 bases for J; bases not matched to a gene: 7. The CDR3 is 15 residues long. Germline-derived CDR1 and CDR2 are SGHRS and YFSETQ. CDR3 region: CASSLAGGRDDTQYF. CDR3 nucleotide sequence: TGCGCCAGCAGCTTGGCCGGAGGGAGGGACGATACGCAGTATTTT.